This T cell receptor beta chain derives from a study of blood T cell repertoires in COVID-19 (dated by TCRdb to about 2020). With respect to the entire study: Samples covering the acute and convalescent phases of COVID-19 were provided by collaborators in the United States, Italy and Spain. The samples were drawn from the first 160 participants of the ongoing ImmuneRACE study and from over 950 subjects provided by 6 global collaborators. The sample metadata nearly always contained a de-identified subject ID, COVID-19 status, age in years and sex. Where available, HLA class I and class II types were obtained from metadata supplied by the sample provider rather than from assay-based typing. The repertoires were made available in a free public database intended to serve as a resource for research on the immune response to SARS-CoV-2. Deeply sampled blood TCRbeta repertoires from subjects exposed to, actively infected with, or recovered from COVID-19 were included in the dataset. The material from the prospective study consisted of cDNA or gDNA derived from T cells, B-cell-depleted T cells, or PBMCs.

TCRbeta CDR3 regions were amplified from genomic DNA by means of the immunoSEQ Assay, a bias-controlled multiplex PCR. From the authors' description of their analysis: The number of nucleated cells in each sample was estimated by amplification of reference gene primers within the assay. To quantify the absolute abundance of each unique TCRbeta CDR3 rearrangement, sequence reads were collapsed and filtered. Productive Simpson clonality was computed per sample as the square root of Simpson's diversity index over productive rearrangements. TCRdb provides this immuneACCESS table in a form limited to in-frame rearrangements. Some clones are lacking; in checked studies, under half of them reflect an unresolved V gene, and why the rest are absent is not known. Clone size and the V and J calls come from that table; the DNA yielded D and trimming. The sample contains about 27,000 clones, roughly 82% of them found a single time. The biggest ten clones account for about 1.8% of the sample.

Concerning this clone itself: What antigen it recognizes has not been identified. Qualities for individual bases were not recorded, and no much larger clone is one base off.

Sequences MDHEN (CDR1) and SYDVKM (CDR2) are obtained from the germline V gene. V gives up 1 base and J gives up 2 bases, and the segment between their germline ends measures 8 bases. Reading from cysteine to phenylalanine, the CDR3 counts 14 amino acids. Kept here is only the CDR3 DNA, which spans 42 bases and is read in frame from base 1. Broader findings and caveats from the paper: How much clinical and demographic metadata was included differed by source and by participant, and the metadata was provided uncurated.

Collaborating institutions collected whole blood in K2EDTA tubes following their own protocols. Collaborator samples were shipped for TCRbeta analysis as frozen whole blood, isolated PBMCs, or DNA extracted from either sample type. Here the chain combines TRBV28 and TRBJ1-2; tentative D gene TRBD1, with 6 bases matching. The receptor's source is an elderly man with active or convalescent COVID-19. Sequencing input: peripheral blood. The CDR3 corresponds to CASSLYQGNYGYTF. DNA sequence: TGTGCCAGCAGTTTATATCAGGGGAACTATGGCTACACCTTC.